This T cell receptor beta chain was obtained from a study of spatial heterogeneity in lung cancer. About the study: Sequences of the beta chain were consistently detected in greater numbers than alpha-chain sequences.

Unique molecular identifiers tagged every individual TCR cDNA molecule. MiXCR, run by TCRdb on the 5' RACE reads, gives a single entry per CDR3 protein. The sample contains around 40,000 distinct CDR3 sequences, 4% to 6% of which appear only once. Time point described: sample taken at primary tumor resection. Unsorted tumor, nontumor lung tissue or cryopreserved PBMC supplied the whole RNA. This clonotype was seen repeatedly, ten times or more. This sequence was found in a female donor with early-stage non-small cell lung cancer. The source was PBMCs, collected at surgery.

The CDR3 nucleotides read TGCAGCGTTGAATATCCAGGGACGAGGGACGAGCAGTACTTC. Its protein product is CSVEYPGTRDEQYF. The chain recombines TRBV29-1 with TRBJ2-7; D may correspond to TRBD1 or TRBD2 (5 bases each). V was clipped by 2 bases and J by 5 bases, with 16 bases between them. Germline assignment: CDR1 SQVTM and CDR2 ANQGSEA. This CDR3 is 14 amino acids long.